The 7 T cell receptor beta chains listed next were all sequenced from one sample in a study of OX40 agonist ivuxolimab in advanced cancers. Some clones are missing from TCRdb's copy, which holds only in-frame ones; the method was immunoSEQ multiplex PCR. The data show 55,000 to 75,000 clones, with roughly nine tenths seen just once and approximately 1.2% held by the top ten. The sequencing used CD4+ or CD8+ T cells sorted from blood, collected in a trial of the OX40 agonist ivuxolimab. The receptors derive from an adult with an advanced solid tumor such as melanoma, head and neck, liver or kidney cancer.

The J gene is TRBJ2-3, the V gene TRBV5-1; D remains ambiguous. Trimming removed 0 bases at V and 5 bases at J, with 10 bases between. This CDR3 region has 14 residues. The V gene's germline CDR1 is SGHRS and CDR2 YFSETQ. The CDR3 loop is CASSLGHGKDTQYF. CDR3 DNA: TGCGCCAGCAGCTTGGGACACGGAAAAGATACGCAGTATTTT. The full variable domain, its missing parts supplied by reference TRBV5-1 and TRBJ2-3, is KAGVTQTPRYLIKTRGQQVTLSCSPISGHRSVSWYQQTPGQGLQFLFEYFSETQRNKGNFPGRFSGRQFSNSRSEMNVSTLELGDSALYLCASSLGHGKDTQYFGPGTRLTVL.

The chain links TRBV6-6 to TRBJ2-2; D uncertain. Germline-derived CDR1 and CDR2 are MNHNY and SVGAGI (reference sequence). V lost 4 bases, J lost 8 bases, and 8 bases lay in between. The CDR3 is 12 residues long. The CDR3 DNA reads TGTGCCAGCAGTTCCCTCGGAGGGGAGCTGTTTTTT. As protein: CASSSLGGELFF.

This clone was recorded a few times. The rearrangement uses TRBV6-1 and TRBJ2-1; either TRBD1 or TRBD2 may fit D (6 bases each). The CDR3 spans 15 residues. Trimming pared 2 bases from V and 8 bases from J, leaving 16 bases between. From germline, CDR1 is MNHNS and CDR2 SASEGT. The CDR3 here is CASSERRRGGDEQFF. The CDR3 coding sequence is TGTGCCAGCAGTGAACGACGCAGGGGAGGTGATGAGCAGTTCTTC.

This rearrangement joins TRBV5-1 to TRBJ2-3; tentatively, D is TRBD2 (6 bases). From germline, CDR1 is SGHRS and CDR2 YFSETQ. The ends were cut back, 5 bases at V and 1 base at J, with 11 bases in the middle. The length of the CDR3 is 14 residues. The CDR3 is CASSTASGTDTQYF. The CDR3 nucleotides read TGCGCCAGCAGTACTGCTAGCGGCACAGATACGCAGTATTTT.

This clone was seen a handful of times. The chain recombines TRBV7-9 with TRBJ2-7; perhaps TRBD1 as D (7 bases). The V end lost 0 bases, the J end lost 4 bases, and 16 bases lay between the germline ends. Germline V CDR1 and CDR2: SEHNR, FQNEAQ (reference sequence). The CDR3 has 16 residues. CDR3 bases: TGTGCCAGCAGCTTAGCGGAGGCGGGACAGCGATACGAGCAGTACTTC. Translating gives CASSLAEAGQRYEQYF.

CDR3: CASSSGDRGQETQYF. CDR3 sequence (DNA): TGTGCCAGTAGTAGCGGGGACAGGGGGCAAGAGACCCAGTACTTC. The chain couples TRBV19 to TRBJ2-5; 11 bases match TRBD1. CDR1 and CDR2 (germline): LNHDA, SQIVND (reference sequence). The CDR3 is 15 residues long. J lost 2 bases, V lost 4 bases, and 3 bases had no gene match.

The V call is TRBV2, the J call TRBJ2-2, with TRBD1 identical over 7 bases. Germline-derived CDR1 and CDR2 are SNHLY and FYNNEI. V shed 6 bases and J 1 base; nucleotides not matched to a gene: 5. The length of the CDR3 is 15 residues. DNA for the CDR3: TGTGCCAGCAGGAAGGCAGGGGGGAACACCGGGGAGCTGTTTTTT. It codes for CASRKAGGNTGELFF. The variable domain in full, completed from reference TRBV2 and TRBJ2-2, reads EPEVTQTPSHQVTQMGQEVILRCVPISNHLYFYWYRQILGQKVEFLVSFYNNEISEKSEIFDDQFSVERPDGSNFTLKIRSTKLEDSAMYFCASRKAGGNTGELFFGEGSRLTVL.